The 28 T cell receptor beta chains listed next were all sequenced from one sample in a study of cytomegalovirus exposure and HLA in healthy donors. The PCR was carried out with 60 Vbeta primers and 13 Jbeta primers. Sequencing used immunoSEQ multiplex PCR; TCRdb keeps in-frame clones, though not all of them. Here the sample spans over 80,000 clones, 73% being singletons. The sample comprised PBMCs. These receptors were obtained from a man aged 40-49 years in good health and CMV-seronegative.

This clone has only a few counts. The identical CDR3 is also encoded by other nucleotide sequences in the sample. V is TRBV6-5 and J is TRBJ2-7, with 9 nucleotides matching TRBD1. CDR1 MNHEY and CDR2 SVGAGI come from the germline V gene. The CDR3 has 15 residues. V was pared by 2 bases and J by 2 bases, with 4 bases of the junction left unmatched. The CDR3: CASSYRGQGTYEQYF. CDR3 coding DNA: TGTGCCAGCAGTTACAGGGGACAGGGTACCTACGAGCAGTACTTC.

The J gene is TRBJ1-5, the V gene TRBV19; 8 bases map to TRBD1. Germline CDR1 is LNHDA and CDR2 is SQIVND (reference sequence). The CDR3 totals 15 residues. Trimming at V came to 7 bases and at J to 3 bases, leaving 8 bases not matched to a gene. In nucleotides, the CDR3 is TGTGCCAGTACCCCTTGGGGACAGGACAATCAGCCCCAGCATTTT. Translated: CASTPWGQDNQPQHF.

The chain recombines TRBV10-3 with TRBJ2-7; 7 bases line up with TRBD1. J was trimmed by 4 bases and V by 3 bases; bases with no gene match: 9. There are 15 residues in the CDR3. Per germline, CDR1 ENHRY and CDR2 SYGVKD. The CDR3: CAISEGLGQIYEQYF. In DNA, the CDR3 is TGTGCCATCAGTGAAGGTTTGGGACAGATATACGAGCAGTACTTC.

This sequence joins TRBV7-2 and TRBJ2-7; perhaps TRBD2 as D (5 bases). The CDR3 sequence is 16 residues long. Germline V lookup: CDR1 SGHTA, CDR2 FQGNSA. With 5 bases removed from V and 7 bases from J, the gap between germline ends came to 24 bases. Here the CDR3 DNA reads TGTGCCAGCAGCGAACCCCCGGGCCCCCCTTCGGGAGAGCAGTACTTC. Its protein product is CASSEPPGPPSGEQYF.

This clone appeared once. The chain is built from TRBV12-5 and TRBJ2-3; 9 bases are shared with TRBD2. The length of the CDR3 is 16 residues. V shed 6 bases and J 0 bases; nucleotides not matched to a gene: 7. Germline V CDR1 and CDR2: LGHNT, FRNRAP. In DNA, the CDR3 is TGTGCTAGTGGACCGCGGGGGGGCACTAGCACAGATACGCAGTATTTT. It encodes CASGPRGGTSTDTQYF.

The chain joins TRBV27 to TRBJ1-5; possible D gene TRBD1, 5 bases. V lost 1 base to trimming and J lost 2 bases, with 9 bases between them. CDR1 and CDR2 from the germline V gene are MNHEY and SMNVEV (reference sequence). The CDR3 length is 15 residues. The CDR3: CASSLLGPGNQPQHF. The CDR3 coding sequence is TGTGCCAGCAGTTTATTGGGGCCGGGCAATCAGCCCCAGCATTTT.

V and J are TRBV10-3 and TRBJ2-4, with 9 bases aligning to TRBD2. The germline V gene encodes CDR1 ENHRY and CDR2 SYGVKD. With V trimmed by 2 bases and J by 0 bases, 5 bases remained unmatched. CDR3 length: 17 amino acids. The CDR3 here is CAISEAAGGLAKNIQYF. CDR3 DNA: TGTGCCATCAGTGAGGCCGCGGGGGGGCTAGCCAAAAACATTCAGTACTTC.

The table lists this clone with a few counts. The chain recombines TRBV2 with TRBJ1-5, with D maybe TRBD1 (5 bases). V was cut by 2 bases and J by 0 bases, with 11 bases left in between. The CDR3 sequence is 16 residues long. The germline V gene encodes CDR1 SNHLY and CDR2 FYNNEI. CDR3 in amino acids: CASSERQGHSNQPQHF. For the CDR3, the DNA is TGTGCCAGCAGTGAACGGCAGGGCCATAGCAATCAGCCCCAGCATTTT.

This chain uses TRBV28 with TRBJ2-3, with TRBD2 identical over 8 bases. Germline CDR1 reads MDHEN; CDR2 reads SYDVKM. This CDR3 region has 15 residues. J gave up 4 bases and V 2 bases, and 5 bases lay outside the gene matches. DNA of the CDR3: TGTGCCAGCAGTTTAGGGCGGGGGGTGTCAGATACGCAGTATTTT. This gives the protein CASSLGRGVSDTQYF. The full variable domain, completed using reference TRBV28 and TRBJ2-3, is DVKVTQSSRYLVKRTGEKVFLECVQDMDHENMFWYRQDPGLGLRLIYFSYDVKMKEKGDIPEGYSVSREKKERFSLILESASTNQTSMYLCASSLGRGVSDTQYFGPGTRLTVL.

This rearrangement joins TRBV7-6 to TRBJ2-3; possibly TRBD1 for D (6 bases). The CDR3 loop spans 17 amino acids. Trimming removed 2 bases at V and 0 bases at J, with 15 bases between. Germline CDR1 SGHVS, CDR2 FNYEAQ. The CDR3 nucleotides are TGTGCCAGCAGCTTAAGTTTAGGGACACTGAGCACAGATACGCAGTATTTT. Amino acid sequence: CASSLSLGTLSTDTQYF.

A few counts support this clone. This chain connects TRBV2 to TRBJ1-5, with a weak D call TRBD1 (6 bases). This CDR3 contains 14 residues. CDR1 is SNHLY, CDR2 FYNNEI, per germline. Trimming left V 6 bases short and J 0 bases short, with 9 bases between. CDR3 sequence reads: CASRDRLSNQPQHF. CDR3 nucleotides: TGTGCCAGCAGGGACAGACTTAGCAATCAGCCCCAGCATTTT.

This chain links TRBV2 with TRBJ1-1; 7 bases fit TRBD1. The CDR3 totals 13 residues. The germline V gene has CDR1 SNHLY and CDR2 FYNNEI. Trimming at V came to 4 bases and at J to 2 bases, leaving 1 base not matched to a gene. The CDR3: CASSGQGNTEAFF. Written as DNA, the CDR3 is TGTGCCAGCAGTGGACAGGGAAACACTGAAGCTTTCTTT.

J is TRBJ1-1 and V is TRBV29-1, with 8 bases fitting TRBD1. In germline, CDR1 is SQVTM, CDR2 ANQGSEA. V dropped 6 bases and J dropped 6; count of bases not matched to a gene: 18. The CDR3 spans 16 residues. CDR3 region: CSVEPGQETGRPEAFF. The CDR3 region has the DNA TGCAGCGTAGAACCGGGACAGGAGACCGGTCGGCCTGAAGCTTTCTTT.

The chain employs TRBV19 and TRBJ1-1; D possibly corresponds to TRBD1 (6 bases). The V end lost 7 bases, the J end lost 1 base, and 19 bases lay between the germline ends. Looked up from germline, CDR1 is LNHDA and CDR2 is SQIVND (reference sequence). There are 16 residues in the CDR3. CDR3 sequence reads: CASTPRGGAGNTEAFF. In nucleotides, the CDR3 is TGTGCCAGTACCCCCCGCGGGGGGGCCGGGAACACTGAAGCTTTCTTT.

The rearrangement uses TRBV7-3 and TRBJ2-1; 8 bases are a match to TRBD2. J lost 8 bases, V lost 5 bases, and 5 bases had no gene match. The CDR3 sequence is 13 residues long. Germline CDR1 SGHTA, CDR2 FQGTGA. In DNA, the CDR3 is TGTGCCAGCAGCATGACTAGCGTCCATGAGCAGTTCTTC. It specifies CASSMTSVHEQFF. The full variable domain, rest sourced from reference TRBV7-3 and TRBJ2-1, is GAGVSQTPSNKVTEKGKYVELRCDPISGHTALYWYRQSLGQGPEFLIYFQGTGAADDSGLPNDRFFAVRPEGSVSTLKIQRTERGDSAVYLCASSMTSVHEQFFGPGTRLTVL.

The chain couples TRBV7-9 to TRBJ1-2, with 8 bases aligning to TRBD1. This CDR3 is 13 amino acids long. V gave up 0 bases and J gave up 6 bases; unmatched junction bases: 0. CDR1 is SEHNR and CDR2 is FQNEAQ in the germline V gene (reference sequence). The CDR3 spells CASSLATGDGYTF. CDR3 coding DNA: TGTGCCAGCAGCTTAGCGACAGGGGATGGCTACACCTTC.

The chain carries TRBV28 and TRBJ1-2, with D possibly being TRBD1 (5 bases). Germline V CDR1 and CDR2: MDHEN, SYDVKM. V was shortened by 3 bases and J by 4 bases, with 15 bases between the two germline ends. CDR3 length: 15 amino acids. The CDR3 spells CASSLQGVLLYGYTF. DNA for the CDR3: TGTGCCAGCAGTTTGCAAGGGGTTCTCCTCTATGGCTACACCTTC.

The V gene is TRBV7-7, the J gene TRBJ2-1, with TRBD1 as a possible D gene (6 bases). Trimming stripped 6 bases from V and 10 bases from J, with 19 bases between. CDR3 length equals 14 residues. The germline V gene encodes CDR1 SSHAT and CDR2 FNYEAQ (reference sequence). The CDR3 protein is CASRNGNRDTEQFF. CDR3 nucleotides: TGTGCCAGCAGGAACGGGAACCGGGACACCGAGCAGTTCTTC.

The chain carries TRBV5-1 and TRBJ1-6; 8 nucleotides match TRBD1. Germline CDR1 is SGHRS and CDR2 is YFSETQ. V lost 4 bases to trimming and J lost 7 bases; unmatched junction nucleotides: 7. The CDR3 totals 15 residues. The CDR3 DNA follows: TGCGCCAGCAGCCTGACAGGGGCGCACAATTCACCCCTCCACTTT. Its translation: CASSLTGAHNSPLHF.

This clone was counted many times. This chain links TRBV7-7 with TRBJ2-3; D call uncertain. Trimming removed 3 bases from V and 1 base from J, with 17 bases in between. CDR1 is SSHAT, CDR2 FNYEAQ, per germline (reference sequence). The CDR3 totals 17 residues. The CDR3 sequence is CASSFCSSAYRTDTQYF. The CDR3 DNA follows: TGTGCCAGCAGCTTTTGTTCGAGCGCTTATCGCACAGATACGCAGTATTTT.

The V gene is TRBV19, the J gene TRBJ2-1; tentatively, D is TRBD1 (6 bases). CDR1 and CDR2 from the germline V gene are LNHDA and SQIVND (reference sequence). This CDR3 contains 13 residues. V was shortened by 8 bases and J by 10 bases, with 18 bases between the two germline ends. The CDR3 DNA follows: TGTGCCAGTCGCCCGGGACATTTCGCGGAGCAGTTCTTC. Residues: CASRPGHFAEQFF. The full variable domain, with the rest looked up from reference TRBV19 and TRBJ2-1, is DGGITQSPKYLFRKEGQNVTLSCEQNLNHDAMYWYRQDPGQGLRLIYYSQIVNDFQKGDIAEGYSVSREKKESFPLTVTSAQKNPTAFYLCASRPGHFAEQFFGPGTRLTVL.

The chain links TRBV29-1 to TRBJ2-5; 11 nucleotides agree with TRBD1. The CDR3 covers 15 residues. CDR1 and CDR2 from the germline V gene are SQVTM and ANQGSEA. V dropped 5 bases and J dropped 5; count of bases not matched to a gene: 10. CDR3 region: CSVSGTGGTRETQYF. The CDR3 DNA is TGCAGCGTTTCCGGGACAGGGGGTACGAGGGAGACCCAGTACTTC. The full variable domain, with the rest looked up from reference TRBV29-1 and TRBJ2-5, is SAVISQKPSRDICQRGTSLTIQCQVDSQVTMMFWYRQQPGQSLTLIATANQGSEATYESGFVIDKFPISRPNLTFSTLTVSNMSPEDSSIYLCSVSGTGGTRETQYFGPGTRLLVL.

This clone has just a few counts. CDR3 nucleotide sequence: TGTGCCAGTAGTGGTCATCAGGCGCAGTATTTT. Translating gives CASSGHQAQYF. The chain links TRBV19 to TRBJ2-3; D is uncertain. V shed 5 bases and J shed 10 bases, with 10 bases lying between them. This CDR3 is 11 amino acids long. Germline CDR1 and CDR2: LNHDA and SQIVND (reference sequence).

V and J are TRBV5-6 and TRBJ2-7; D unclear. Germline assignment: CDR1 SGHDT and CDR2 YYEEEE. V was clipped by 4 bases and J by 2 bases, with 4 bases between them. There are 11 residues in the CDR3. The CDR3 region has the DNA TGTGCCAGCAGCCACACCTACGAGCAGTACTTC. Its protein is CASSHTYEQYF.

The chain recombines TRBV4-2 with TRBJ1-4, with D uncertain. V lost 4 bases and J 5 bases, leaving 14 bases between the germline ends. Germline V gives CDR1 LGHNA, CDR2 YNFKEQ. The CDR3 runs 15 residues. In DNA, the CDR3 is TGTGCCAGCAGCCCCTCCTTCACACCCAATGAAAAACTGTTTTTT. Translating it yields CASSPSFTPNEKLFF.

This sequence joins TRBV29-1 and TRBJ1-2, with TRBD1 matching 12 bases. This CDR3 is 11 amino acids long. V trimming: 7 bases; J trimming: 8 bases; junction bases outside the gene matches: 2. Germline V gene sequence: CDR1 SQVTM, CDR2 ANQGSEA. CDR3 coding DNA: TGCAGCGCCGGGACAGGGGGCGGCTACACCTTC. Residues: CSAGTGGGYTF.

The chain links TRBV19 to TRBJ2-7; 9 nucleotides match TRBD1. CDR3 length: 14 amino acids. Germline values: CDR1 LNHDA, CDR2 SQIVND (reference sequence). With V trimmed by 7 bases and J by 2 bases, 6 bases remained unmatched. This chain's CDR3 is CASKPGTGPYEQYF. Written as DNA, the CDR3 is TGTGCCAGTAAACCCGGGACAGGGCCCTACGAGCAGTACTTC.

This clone was observed a single time. The genes are TRBV6-1 and TRBJ2-7; tentative D call: TRBD1 (5 bases). The V gene lost 6 bases and the J gene lost 3 bases, with 9 bases spanning the gap. The CDR3 has 12 residues. Germline V gene lookup returns CDR1 MNHNS and CDR2 SASEGT. The DNA of the CDR3 is TGTGCCAGCAGCTCCCAGGGCTACGAGCAGTACTTC. This sequence encodes CASSSQGYEQYF.